These 10 T cell receptor beta chains share one sample of origin, sequenced in a study of T cell responses to AZD1222 COVID-19 vaccine. Profiled with immunoSEQ multiplex PCR; TCRdb holds only in-frame clones, not every one. The data show about 72,000 clones, about 88% seen once. The sample was peripheral blood, taken 28 days after the second AZD1222 dose. Receptors were obtained from an adult who received the AZD1222 COVID-19 vaccine.

The V gene is TRBV7-6, the J gene TRBJ2-2, with a possible D match to TRBD2 (5 bases). The CDR3 is 15 residues long. Germline loops: CDR1 SGHVS, CDR2 FNYEAQ. Trimming shortened V by 5 bases and J by 6 bases, and 16 bases separated the two germline ends. CDR3 loop: CASSGFTGRAGELFF. The CDR3 nucleotides are TGTGCCAGCAGCGGGTTTACGGGGAGAGCCGGGGAGCTGTTTTTT. Full variable domain (remainder filled in from reference TRBV7-6 and TRBJ2-2): GAGVSQSPRYKVTKRGQDVALRCDPISGHVSLYWYRQALGQGPEFLTYFNYEAQQDKSGLPNDRFSAERPEGSISTLTIQRTEQRDSAMYRCASSGFTGRAGELFFGEGSRLTVL.

The chain has TRBV5-8 and TRBJ2-7, with 7 bases fitting TRBD1. This CDR3 is built from 13 residues. V shed 2 bases and J 5 bases; nucleotides not matched to a gene: 4. The V gene's germline CDR1 is SGHTS and CDR2 YDEGEE. The CDR3 nucleotides read TGTGCCAGCAGCTTACAAGGGACAGACGAGCAGTACTTC. Translating gives CASSLQGTDEQYF.

In its sample, this clone was seen a few times. This chain connects TRBV12-3 or TRBV12-4 to TRBJ1-1; 8 positions agree with TRBD1. CDR3 length: 13 residues. Unmatched junction bases numbered 5, after V lost 3 bases and J lost 8 bases. CDR3 in amino acids: CASSFRDRKEAFF. In DNA form, the CDR3 reads TGTGCCAGCAGTTTTCGGGACAGGAAAGAAGCTTTCTTT.

The chain has TRBV4-1 and TRBJ1-5; the D is unclear. The CDR3 consists of 13 residues. The V and J ends lost 0 bases and 9 bases respectively, with 9 bases between them. Germline V gene data show CDR1 as MGHRA and CDR2 as YSYEKL. The CDR3 loop is CASSQDRLRPQHF. Written as DNA, the CDR3 is TGCGCCAGCAGCCAAGATCGGCTTCGGCCCCAGCATTTT.

The genes are TRBV11-3 and TRBJ2-1, with D perhaps matching TRBD1 or TRBD2 (5 bases each). Germline loops: CDR1 SGHNT, CDR2 YENEEA. CDR3 length: 16 residues. The germline V and J ends were trimmed by 1 base and 0 bases, with 10 bases remaining between them. Written as DNA, the CDR3 is TGTGCCAGCAGCTTAGGGGGGATCGGCTCCTACAATGAGCAGTTCTTC. Translating gives CASSLGGIGSYNEQFF.

This chain joins TRBV18 and TRBJ1-1, with D possibly TRBD1 on 6 matching bases. CDR1 is KGHSH, CDR2 LQKENI, per germline. The CDR3 is 13 amino acids. Trimming took off 2 bases at V and 3 bases at J, with 7 bases between the two ends. Here the CDR3 reads CASSPTGYTEAFF. DNA for the CDR3: TGTGCCAGCTCACCAACAGGGTACACTGAAGCTTTCTTT.

The chain carries TRBV4-1 and TRBJ2-1; TRBD2 matches at 13 bases. The CDR3 runs 16 residues. Per germline, CDR1 MGHRA and CDR2 YSYEKL. With 4 bases clipped from V and 8 bases from J, the junction kept 8 bases outside the gene matches. The CDR3 sequence is CASSLSGTSGKYEQFF. CDR3 coding DNA: TGCGCCAGCAGCCTTTCCGGGACTAGCGGGAAATATGAGCAGTTCTTC.

The chain employs TRBV7-8 and TRBJ2-1; D may be TRBD1 or TRBD2 (6 bases each). The germline V gene encodes CDR1 SGHVS and CDR2 FQNEAQ. The CDR3 is 16 residues long. The V gene lost 5 bases and the J gene lost 0 bases, with 14 bases spanning the gap. For the CDR3, the DNA is TGTGCCAGCAGCACCGGAGGGGGTAGCTCCTACAATGAGCAGTTCTTC. It translates to CASSTGGGSSYNEQFF. Full variable domain (remainder filled in from reference TRBV7-8 and TRBJ2-1): GAGVSQSPRYKVAKRGQDVALRCDPISGHVSLFWYQQALGQGPEFLTYFQNEAQLDKSGLPSDRFFAERPEGSVSTLKIQRTQQEDSAVYLCASSTGGGSSYNEQFFGPGTRLTVL.

This clone is a singleton in its sample. The rearrangement uses TRBV5-6 and TRBJ2-7, with unresolved D. Germline-derived CDR1 and CDR2 are SGHDT and YYEEEE. There are 14 residues in the CDR3. V lost 0 bases and J lost 0, with 7 bases in between. The CDR3 here is CASSLDTYSYEQYF. CDR3 nucleotide sequence: TGTGCCAGCAGCTTGGATACGTACTCCTACGAGCAGTACTTC.

The chain uses TRBV7-2 and TRBJ1-2; maybe TRBD1 (6 bases). This CDR3 has 15 residues. Germline lookup yields CDR1 SGHTA and CDR2 FQGNSA. Trimming took 5 bases from V and 7 from J, leaving 20 bases between them. CDR3 sequence (DNA): TGTGCCAGCAGCCAGGGGTCGGCTAGGGTTAGTGGCTACACCTTC. This translates into CASSQGSARVSGYTF.